One and the same sample provided the 23 T cell receptor beta chains below, sequenced in a study of shared T cell receptors in the human thymus. Produced via immunoSEQ multiplex PCR; TCRdb's table is partial and in-frame only. The table includes over 450,000 clones, around three quarters detected once. The same data also went into a second study, on human thymus T cells.

Input material: thymocytes. The receptor source for this set is a boy younger than two with a congenital heart defect.

The chain employs TRBV30 and TRBJ1-4, with D perhaps matching TRBD1 (6 bases). Germline V gene sequence: CDR1 GTSNPN, CDR2 SVGIG (reference sequence). This CDR3 is built from 15 residues. V gave up 8 bases and J gave up 8 bases, with 24 bases separating them. The CDR3 nucleotides read TGTGCCCAAAAGGGGGATCGGACGCGACGGGAAAAACTGTTTTTT. Its protein is CAQKGDRTRREKLFF.

This clone was recorded a few times. This sequence joins TRBV7-2 and TRBJ1-1; D is unresolved. Trimming pared 3 bases from V and 0 bases from J, leaving 17 bases between. The CDR3 consists of 17 residues. Germline CDR1 SGHTA, CDR2 FQGNSA. In DNA form, the CDR3 reads TGTGCCAGCAGCTTCGCTCCCCTCCCTCGGGTGAACACTGAAGCTTTCTTT. Protein sequence: CASSFAPLPRVNTEAFF. Combining the CDR3 with reference TRBV7-2 and TRBJ1-1 gives the whole variable domain GAGVSQSPSNKVTEKGKDVELRCDPISGHTALYWYRQSLGQGLEFLIYFQGNSAPDKSGLPSDRFSAERTGGSVSTLTIQRTQQEDSAVYLCASSFAPLPRVNTEAFFGQGTRLTVV.

The rearrangement joins TRBV2 to TRBJ1-2; D gene uncertain. V lost 10 bases and J 4 bases, leaving 19 bases between the germline ends. CDR1 and CDR2 from the germline V gene are SNHLY and FYNNEI. The CDR3 is 14 residues long. DNA of the CDR3: TGTGCCACCTCGCTTGGACGGGCGGGCTATGGCTACACCTTC. Translated, it gives CATSLGRAGYGYTF.

In this sample, this clone turned up a few times. The gene calls are TRBV18 and TRBJ2-5; D is perhaps TRBD2 (5 bases). Germline V CDR1 and CDR2: KGHSH, LQKENI. This CDR3 comprises 13 residues. Trimming removed 4 bases at V and 5 bases at J, with 11 bases between. The CDR3 is CASSHPPGETQYF. CDR3 DNA sequence: TGTGCCAGCTCACACCCTCCGGGGGAGACCCAGTACTTC.

The chain has TRBV28 and TRBJ2-2; 11 bases are a match to TRBD1. After removal of 6 bases from V and 5 bases from J, the junction contained 23 bases not matched to a gene. The CDR3 is 21 amino acids. Germline V gene data show CDR1 as MDHEN and CDR2 as SYDVKM. CDR3 protein: CASSFYPIRRTGGAGTGELFF. CDR3 in DNA: TGTGCCAGCAGCTTCTACCCCATCCGGCGGACAGGGGGCGCTGGGACCGGGGAGCTGTTTTTT.

J is TRBJ1-5 and V is TRBV7-2, with TRBD1 as a possible D gene (5 bases). This CDR3 region has 13 residues. V lost 5 bases, J lost 11 bases, and 16 bases lay in between. Germline V CDR1 and CDR2: SGHTA, FQGNSA. The CDR3 DNA sequence: TGTGCCAGCAGCCGCGGGGATCCGGGGGCCCAGCATTTT. It specifies CASSRGDPGAQHF.

This sequence joins TRBV11-3 and TRBJ1-2; a weak D match, TRBD1 (6 bases). This CDR3 spans 13 amino acids. The germline V gene has CDR1 SGHNT and CDR2 YENEEA. Trimming stripped 4 bases from V and 4 bases from J, with 10 bases between. The CDR3 region is CASSSRGPYGYTF. DNA of the CDR3: TGTGCCAGCAGCTCCAGGGGTCCCTATGGCTACACCTTC.

In this sample, this clone turned up once. This chain connects TRBV7-2 to TRBJ2-5; 16 bases line up with TRBD2. Per the germline V gene, CDR1 is SGHTA and CDR2 is FQGNSA. This CDR3 is 16 amino acids long. Trimming at V came to 8 bases and at J to 5 bases, leaving 8 bases not matched to a gene. Here the CDR3 reads CASRGLAGGPGETQYF. The CDR3 DNA is TGTGCCAGCCGGGGACTAGCGGGAGGGCCGGGGGAGACCCAGTACTTC.

This sequence joins TRBV28 and TRBJ2-7; D call uncertain. From germline, CDR1 is MDHEN and CDR2 SYDVKM. There are 17 residues in the CDR3. Trimming pared 2 bases from V and 3 bases from J, leaving 20 bases between. CDR3 region: CASSLNCPGSSDYEQYF. As DNA, the CDR3 is TGTGCCAGCAGTTTAAACTGTCCAGGTTCATCGGACTACGAGCAGTACTTC.

The chain recombines TRBV30 with TRBJ2-7, with TRBD1 as a possible D gene (5 bases). Per the germline V gene, CDR1 is GTSNPN and CDR2 is SVGIG (reference sequence). Trimming took 4 bases from V and 4 from J, leaving 11 bases between them. This CDR3 has 12 amino acids. The CDR3 loop is CAWTRQLYEQYF. The CDR3 bases are TGTGCCTGGACTAGACAGCTATACGAGCAGTACTTC.

This sequence joins TRBV5-8 and TRBJ1-2, with D perhaps TRBD1 (6 bases). Germline lookup yields CDR1 SGHTS and CDR2 YDEGEE. The CDR3 spans 14 residues. The V end lost 0 bases, the J end lost 4 bases, and 10 bases lay between the germline ends. The CDR3 DNA follows: TGTGCCAGCAGCTTGGGGGGGCGCGGCTATGGCTACACCTTC. It specifies CASSLGGRGYGYTF.

This rearrangement joins TRBV4-3 to TRBJ2-7; 11 bases are shared with TRBD2. The germline V gene encodes CDR1 LGHNA and CDR2 YSLEER. The junction had 4 bases not matched to a gene; V was cut back by 4 bases and J by 2 bases. This CDR3 is built from 15 residues. The CDR3 region has the DNA TGCGCCAGCAGCCCAACTAGCGGGAGAACCTACGAGCAGTACTTC. This encodes CASSPTSGRTYEQYF.

This clone was recorded once. The genes are TRBV18 and TRBJ2-7; D is unresolved. The CDR3 runs to 15 residues. Germline V gene data show CDR1 as KGHSH and CDR2 as LQKENI. Trimming removed 2 bases at V and 2 bases at J, with 13 bases between. The CDR3 sequence is CASSPNLASPYEQYF. Written as DNA, the CDR3 is TGTGCCAGCTCACCAAATTTAGCCAGCCCCTACGAGCAGTACTTC.

There are a few counts of this clone. J is TRBJ1-2 and V is TRBV20-1; 7 nucleotides line up with TRBD1. This CDR3 contains 11 residues. Germline CDR1 DFQATT, CDR2 SNEGSKA (reference sequence). The trim removed 6 bases at V and 8 bases at J, leaving 6 bases unmatched. The CDR3 DNA reads TGCAGTGCACCTAACAGGGGCGGCTACACCTTC. Translating it yields CSAPNRGGYTF.

V usage is TRBV27 and J usage is TRBJ2-1, with 7 bases that match TRBD2. The CDR3 spans 16 residues. Germline trimming cut 5 bases from V and 5 bases from J; bases unmatched to any gene: 12. Germline V gene lookup returns CDR1 MNHEY and CDR2 SMNVEV (reference sequence). Here the CDR3 reads CASSRGWREFNNEQFF. CDR3 nucleotides: TGTGCCAGCAGTCGGGGCTGGCGGGAGTTCAACAATGAGCAGTTCTTC.

This chain joins TRBV11-2 and TRBJ1-1, with a possible D match to TRBD1 (5 bases). V lost 1 base to trimming and J lost 1 base, with 22 bases between them. The CDR3 consists of 19 residues. The germline V gene encodes CDR1 SGHAT and CDR2 FQNNGV. For the CDR3, the DNA is TGTGCCAGCAGCTTAGCTTCCCCAGACGCGGGGGGTGCGAACACTGAAGCTTTCTTT. It yields the protein CASSLASPDAGGANTEAFF.

V and J are TRBV5-6 and TRBJ1-2, with 8 bases matching TRBD1. The V gene end was trimmed by 4 bases and the J gene end by 8 bases; junction bases not matched to a gene: 4. This CDR3 spans 12 amino acids. CDR1 and CDR2 from the germline V gene are SGHDT and YYEEEE. In DNA, the CDR3 is TGTGCCAGCAGCCCGACAGGGGAGGGCTACACCTTC. Translated, it gives CASSPTGEGYTF.

The CDR3 reads CASSPDRVRGYTF. The CDR3 DNA reads TGTGCCAGCAGCCCGGACAGGGTCAGGGGCTACACCTTC. The chain uses TRBV7-9 and TRBJ1-2; 8 nucleotides agree with TRBD1. From germline, CDR1 is SEHNR and CDR2 FQNEAQ (reference sequence). The CDR3 is 13 amino acids. V lost 5 bases, J lost 8 bases, and 7 bases stayed unmatched.

The chain uses TRBV9 and TRBJ1-2; D is unclear. V shed 0 bases and J shed 0 bases, with 6 bases lying between them. Germline CDR1 reads SGDLS; CDR2 reads YYNGEE. This CDR3 has 14 residues. CDR3 residues: CASSVATSNYGYTF. CDR3 nucleotides: TGTGCCAGCAGCGTAGCTACCTCTAACTATGGCTACACCTTC.

This clone showed up just once. This rearrangement joins TRBV10-1 to TRBJ2-1, with 7 positions matching TRBD2. Germline loops: CDR1 WNHNN, CDR2 SYGVQD (reference sequence). Losses at the gene ends were 6 bases for V and 5 bases for J; bases not matched to a gene: 4. CDR3 length equals 13 residues. The CDR3, as DNA: TGCGCCAGCAGCCAGCGGGGCGACAATGAGCAGTTCTTC. This encodes CASSQRGDNEQFF.

The chain employs TRBV4-3 and TRBJ2-1; 8 nucleotides align to TRBD2. With V trimmed by 4 bases and J by 4 bases, 6 bases remained unmatched. There are 15 residues in the CDR3. Germline CDR1 LGHNA, CDR2 YSLEER. DNA for the CDR3: TGCGCCAGCAGCCTCGGCGGGAGGATTTACAATGAGCAGTTCTTC. This encodes CASSLGGRIYNEQFF.

This clone was counted a single time. This sequence joins TRBV5-1 and TRBJ1-2; D uncertain. V lost 0 bases and J lost 8, with 14 bases in between. The CDR3 length is 14 residues. Germline-derived CDR1 and CDR2 are SGHRS and YFSETQ. DNA of the CDR3: TGCGCCAGCAGCTTGGTTCCGGGGAAGGAAGGCTACACCTTC. This gives the protein CASSLVPGKEGYTF.

The chain has TRBV19 and TRBJ2-1; 7 nucleotides line up with TRBD2. There are 18 residues in the CDR3. CDR1 and CDR2 from the germline V gene are LNHDA and SQIVND (reference sequence). Germline trimming cut 5 bases from V and 6 bases from J; bases unmatched to any gene: 19. The CDR3 here is CASSPAGGGREPGNEQFF. The CDR3 bases are TGTGCCAGTAGTCCTGCCGGGGGTGGGCGGGAGCCAGGCAATGAGCAGTTCTTC.